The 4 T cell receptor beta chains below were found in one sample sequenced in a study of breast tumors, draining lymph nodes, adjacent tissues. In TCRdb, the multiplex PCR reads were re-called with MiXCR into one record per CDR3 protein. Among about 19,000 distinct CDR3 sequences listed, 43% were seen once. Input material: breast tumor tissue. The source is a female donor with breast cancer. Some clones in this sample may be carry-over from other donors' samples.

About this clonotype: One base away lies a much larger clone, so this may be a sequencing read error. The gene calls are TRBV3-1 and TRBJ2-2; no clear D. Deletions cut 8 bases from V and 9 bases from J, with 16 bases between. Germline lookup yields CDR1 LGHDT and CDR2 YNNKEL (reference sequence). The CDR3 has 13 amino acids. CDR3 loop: CASWIKGGRELFF. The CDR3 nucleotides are TGTGCCAGCTGGATAAAGGGCGGCCGGGAGCTGTTTTTT.

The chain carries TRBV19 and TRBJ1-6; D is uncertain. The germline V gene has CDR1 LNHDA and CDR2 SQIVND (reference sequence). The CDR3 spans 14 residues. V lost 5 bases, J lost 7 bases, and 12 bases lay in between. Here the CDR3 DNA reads TGTGCCAGTAGTCCTCGGACGGGCAATTCACCCCTCCACTTT. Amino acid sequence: CASSPRTGNSPLHF.

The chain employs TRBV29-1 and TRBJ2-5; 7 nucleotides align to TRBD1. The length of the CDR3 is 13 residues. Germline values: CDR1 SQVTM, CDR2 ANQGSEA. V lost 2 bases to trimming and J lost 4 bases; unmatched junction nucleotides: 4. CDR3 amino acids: CSVEIQGPETQYF. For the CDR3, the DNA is TGCAGCGTTGAAATACAGGGGCCAGAGACCCAGTACTTC.

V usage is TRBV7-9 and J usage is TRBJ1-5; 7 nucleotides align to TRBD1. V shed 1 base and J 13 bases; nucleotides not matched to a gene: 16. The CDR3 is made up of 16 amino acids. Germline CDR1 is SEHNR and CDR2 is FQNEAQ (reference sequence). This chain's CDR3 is CASSLDPRAGGLAQHF. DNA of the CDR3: TGTGCCAGCAGCTTAGATCCCAGGGCAGGGGGACTGGCGCAGCATTTT.